A selection of T cell receptor beta chains follows, all from one sample in a study of cytomegalovirus exposure and HLA in healthy donors. Sequencing was performed with immunoSEQ multiplex PCR; in TCRdb, only in-frame clones are kept and a portion is missing. The table has around 140,000 clones, around 75% seen once. Sequences were obtained from PBMCs. These receptors originate from a man aged 25 to 45 in good health and CMV-seronegative. CDR3s include the opening cysteine and the closing phenylalanine or tryptophan. Fields, in order: clone size, J gene, D gene, V gene, CDR3 DNA, CDR3 protein. A D gene is named only where the DNA matches it firmly. The size entry is marked missing in some rows and otherwise reads once, few, many or a size class.

clone size: -; J gene: TRBJ2-1; D gene: TRBD2; V gene: TRBV5-1; CDR3 DNA: TGCGCCAGCAGCTTGGATCCTGCGGGGGTCTCAGATGAGCAGTTCTTC; CDR3 protein: CASSLDPAGVSDEQFF
clone size: -; J gene: TRBJ2-5; D gene: -; V gene: TRBV9; CDR3 DNA: TGTGCCAGCAGCCCCGTCGGTGCAGAGACCCAGTACTTC; CDR3 protein: CASSPVGAETQYF
clone size: once; J gene: TRBJ2-2; D gene: -; V gene: TRBV7-9; CDR3 DNA: TGTGCCAGCAGCTTAAGACGGGAACTTCCCGGGGAGCTGTTTTTT; CDR3 protein: CASSLRRELPGELFF
clone size: -; J gene: TRBJ2-3; D gene: -; V gene: TRBV6-5; CDR3 DNA: TGTGCCAGCAGTTACGAGGGGGGCACAGATACGCAGTATTTT; CDR3 protein: CASSYEGGTDTQYF
clone size: -; J gene: TRBJ1-5; D gene: -; V gene: TRBV7-9; CDR3 DNA: TGTGCCAGCAGCTTTCGGGGAAGCAATCAGCCCCAGCATTTT; CDR3 protein: CASSFRGSNQPQHF
clone size: -; J gene: TRBJ2-1; D gene: -; V gene: TRBV6-5; CDR3 DNA: TGTGCCAGCACCCCAGCAGGGGCCGATGAGCAGTTCTTC; CDR3 protein: CASTPAGADEQFF
clone size: -; J gene: TRBJ1-1; D gene: -; V gene: TRBV19; CDR3 DNA: TGTGCCAGTAGTATAGGCGGACTGCGGGGTGAAGCTTTCTTT; CDR3 protein: CASSIGGLRGEAFF
clone size: -; J gene: TRBJ2-7; D gene: -; V gene: TRBV11-1; CDR3 DNA: TGTGCCAGCAGCTTCCAGGGCTACGAGCAGTACTTC; CDR3 protein: CASSFQGYEQYF
clone size: -; J gene: TRBJ1-2; D gene: -; V gene: TRBV28; CDR3 DNA: TGTGCCAGCAGCCCGTCTGACAGGAACTATGGCTACACCTTC; CDR3 protein: CASSPSDRNYGYTF
clone size: -; J gene: TRBJ2-1; D gene: -; V gene: TRBV19; CDR3 DNA: TGTGCCAGTACCCGAGGACTCTCGCCAACCAATGAGCAGTTCTTC; CDR3 protein: CASTRGLSPTNEQFF
clone size: -; J gene: TRBJ2-6; D gene: -; V gene: TRBV10-1; CDR3 DNA: TGCGCCAGCGTAAAGGGGCCTGGGGCCAACGTCCTGACTTTC; CDR3 protein: CASVKGPGANVLTF
clone size: few; J gene: TRBJ2-3; D gene: -; V gene: TRBV5-1; CDR3 DNA: TGCGCCAGCAGCCCAGGTTGGGTATTCACAGATACGCAGTATTTT; CDR3 protein: CASSPGWVFTDTQYF
clone size: -; J gene: TRBJ2-7; D gene: -; V gene: TRBV19; CDR3 DNA: TGTGCCAGTAAGGAACGGGACATAGCCCGGTACGAGCAGTACTTC; CDR3 protein: CASKERDIARYEQYF
clone size: -; J gene: TRBJ2-1; D gene: TRBD1; V gene: TRBV29-1; CDR3 DNA: TGCAGCGTCCCCGGGCCCGCCCAGGGGGCCTACAATGAGCAGTTCTTC; CDR3 protein: CSVPGPAQGAYNEQFF
clone size: -; J gene: TRBJ1-4; D gene: TRBD1; V gene: TRBV7-9; CDR3 DNA: TGTGCCAGCAGCGTAGACAGGGGGGATGAAAAACTGTTTTTT; CDR3 protein: CASSVDRGDEKLFF
clone size: -; J gene: TRBJ2-3; D gene: TRBD2; V gene: TRBV27; CDR3 DNA: TGTGCCAGCTATGTAGCGGGGGAGGAAGATACGCAGTATTTT; CDR3 protein: CASYVAGEEDTQYF
clone size: few; J gene: TRBJ2-2; D gene: TRBD1; V gene: TRBV5-1; CDR3 DNA: TGCGCCAGCAGCTTGGGACAGGGAGCCGGGGAGCTGTTTTTT; CDR3 protein: CASSLGQGAGELFF
clone size: -; J gene: TRBJ1-2; D gene: -; V gene: TRBV11-2; CDR3 DNA: TGTGCCAGCAGCTTAATTATGTCGACTCTGTATGGCTACACCTTC; CDR3 protein: CASSLIMSTLYGYTF
clone size: -; J gene: TRBJ2-2; D gene: TRBD2; V gene: TRBV2; CDR3 DNA: TGTGCCAGCAGTGAAGTTGGGGGGGTTACCGGGGAGCTGTTTTTT; CDR3 protein: CASSEVGGVTGELFF
clone size: -; J gene: TRBJ2-7; D gene: -; V gene: TRBV5-1; CDR3 DNA: TGCGCCAGCAATCTAGAGGGCTCCTACGAGCAGTACTTC; CDR3 protein: CASNLEGSYEQYF
clone size: -; J gene: TRBJ2-7; D gene: TRBD1; V gene: TRBV5-4; CDR3 DNA: TGTGCCAGCAGTTCCGGGACAGGTTACGAGCAGTACTTC; CDR3 protein: CASSSGTGYEQYF
clone size: once; J gene: TRBJ1-2; D gene: TRBD1; V gene: TRBV11-2; CDR3 DNA: TGTGCCAGCAGCTTAGAGGTCCAGGGGGCGACAGTCTATGGCTACACCTTC; CDR3 protein: CASSLEVQGATVYGYTF
clone size: -; J gene: TRBJ2-2; D gene: -; V gene: TRBV27; CDR3 DNA: TGTGCCAGCAGTCCCCGACAGAGAATAGACGGGGAGCTGTTTTTT; CDR3 protein: CASSPRQRIDGELFF
clone size: -; J gene: TRBJ2-5; D gene: TRBD2; V gene: TRBV11-2; CDR3 DNA: TGTGCCACCTTCAAGTGGGAAGCGGGGGTCCAAGAGACCCAGTACTTC; CDR3 protein: CATFKWEAGVQETQYF
clone size: -; J gene: TRBJ2-7; D gene: TRBD1; V gene: TRBV10-3; CDR3 DNA: TGTGCCATCAGTGACCCCCGGGGACAGGGGCGGACCGAGCAGTACTTC; CDR3 protein: CAISDPRGQGRTEQYF
clone size: -; J gene: TRBJ1-6; D gene: -; V gene: TRBV27; CDR3 DNA: TGTGCCAGCAGTTTATCGAGGGCGTTTACCTCCTATAATTCACCCCTCCACTTT; CDR3 protein: CASSLSRAFTSYNSPLHF
clone size: -; J gene: TRBJ2-2; D gene: TRBD1; V gene: TRBV9; CDR3 DNA: TGTGCCAGCAGCGTAGGGGGACAGGGTCACACCGGGGAGCTGTTTTTT; CDR3 protein: CASSVGGQGHTGELFF
clone size: -; J gene: TRBJ2-1; D gene: TRBD2; V gene: TRBV11-3; CDR3 DNA: TGTGCCAGCAGCCCGCGACTAGCGGGAAACAATGAGCAGTTCTTC; CDR3 protein: CASSPRLAGNNEQFF
clone size: -; J gene: TRBJ2-1; D gene: -; V gene: TRBV27; CDR3 DNA: TGTGCCAGCAGAACTAGCTACAATGAGCAGTTCTTC; CDR3 protein: CASRTSYNEQFF
clone size: -; J gene: TRBJ2-5; D gene: -; V gene: TRBV5-1; CDR3 DNA: TGCGCCAGCAGCTACGGGACACCTCTCCAAGAGACCCAGTACTTC; CDR3 protein: CASSYGTPLQETQYF
clone size: -; J gene: TRBJ1-4; D gene: TRBD1; V gene: TRBV18; CDR3 DNA: TGTGCCAGCTCACCCGGGACAGGGTTTAATAATGAAAAACTGTTTTTT; CDR3 protein: CASSPGTGFNNEKLFF
clone size: -; J gene: TRBJ2-2; D gene: -; V gene: TRBV28; CDR3 DNA: TGTGCCAGCAGATCCCCGGGTAGGCCCGCCGGCACCGGGGAGCTGTTTTTT; CDR3 protein: CASRSPGRPAGTGELFF
clone size: -; J gene: TRBJ1-4; D gene: TRBD1; V gene: TRBV30; CDR3 DNA: TGTGCCTGGTCTCGGACAGGAGCTTCAACTAATGAAAAACTGTTTTTT; CDR3 protein: CAWSRTGASTNEKLFF
clone size: -; J gene: TRBJ2-6; D gene: TRBD1; V gene: TRBV4-2; CDR3 DNA: TGTGCCAGCAGCCAAGTCGACAGGGGAGGCTCTGGGGCCAACGTCCTGACTTTC; CDR3 protein: CASSQVDRGGSGANVLTF
clone size: -; J gene: TRBJ2-2; D gene: -; V gene: TRBV6-6; CDR3 DNA: TGTGCCAGCAGGACCGACAGCTACACCGGGGAGCTGTTTTTT; CDR3 protein: CASRTDSYTGELFF
clone size: -; J gene: TRBJ2-7; D gene: -; V gene: TRBV27; CDR3 DNA: TGTGCCAGCAGCCGCCTGCCGGCAGGGTACGAGCAGTACTTC; CDR3 protein: CASSRLPAGYEQYF
clone size: -; J gene: TRBJ2-7; D gene: TRBD1; V gene: TRBV18; CDR3 DNA: TGTGCCAGCTCACGACCTGAGACAGGGTTAGCCTACGAGCAGTACTTC; CDR3 protein: CASSRPETGLAYEQYF